This T cell receptor (beta chain) was profiled in a study of T-cell reconstitution after alpha-beta-depleted transplantation in children (dated by TCRdb to between 2015 and 2016). Looking at the study overall: The study quantitatively tracked T-cell immune reconstitution after TCRalphabeta/CD19-depleted allogeneic hematopoietic cell transplantation in children using TCR repertoire profiling.

The sample's treatment or condition label, in plain terms: allogeneic hematopoietic cell transplantation with graft depleted of TCRalphabeta T cells and CD19 B cells. The transplant recipients were children given TCRalphabeta/CD19-depleted allogeneic hematopoietic cell grafts. In this sample, this clonotype turned up many times. It lacks a known antigen. No much larger clone exists at a distance of one base, and base qualities are not known. Clipping removes 5 bases from V and 0 bases from J, with 6 as the unmatched junction base count. Inclusive of the bounding cysteine and phenylalanine, the CDR3 is 15 residues long. Here the CDR3 DNA is all that survives: 45 bases in frame from base 1. Reading the germline V gene (reference sequence) gives CDR1 LNHNV and CDR2 YYDKDF. What the research found in general, with its limitations: The high TCRbeta diversity at day 60 in some patients was ascribed to recipient T cells and intrathymic progenitors that had survived conditioning. The frequencies of hyperexpanded clones fell over the following months, and after one year, T-cell counts and TCRbeta diversity were mostly attributed to newly produced T cells. The apparently early alphabetaT-cell count recovery about two months after transplant was reportedly dependent on only several hundred rapidly expanded clones derived from non-depleted graft cells.

Library prep was done by PCR. Instrument on record: Illumina HiSeq 2500. TCR library preparation used molecular barcoding, with unique molecular identifiers applied to normalize quantification of the TCRbeta repertoire. TCRdb cleaned the public reads at Q25 with fastp, built clones with MiXCR and kept in-frame beta chains. Each CDR3 protein gets just one entry, which takes the most common genes and DNA from the rows behind it. For this sample there are about 300,000 distinct CDR3 sequences; 7.5% to 9% appear just once. The ten biggest clones cover 9.1% of the sample. Rearrangement joined TRBV15 to TRBJ2-7; TRBD2 aligns with 8 central bases. This receptor was identified in a female patient aged 2 to 10 who had a stem cell transplant for Fanconi anemia, so the T cells may come from the graft donor. Sequenced here: peripheral blood, sampled 360 days after TCRalphabeta/CD19-depleted stem cell transplant. Here the CDR3 is given as CATSFSGTSSYEQYF. Here is the DNA: TGTGCCACCAGCTTTTCCGGGACTAGCTCCTACGAGCAGTACTTC.